The source of this T cell receptor beta chain is a study of shared clonotypes between healthy human individuals. Study-level findings and limits: Large depth notwithstanding, sorted-subset sequencing proved incomplete by rarefaction.

Notes on this clone: Its antigen is unknown.

The data were produced by immunoSEQ multiplex PCR, yet TCRdb's version contains in-frame clones alone and is incomplete. The repertoire includes about 1 million clones, about 74% of them detected once, and approximately 1.5% sits in the top ten. The junction had 2 bases not matched to a gene; V was cut back by 4 bases and J by 1 base. The CDR3 covers 15 residues. In germline, CDR1 is LGHNA, CDR2 YSLEER. The sequence came from a man between 18 and 35 years old in good health. This chain joins TRBV4-3 and TRBJ2-3; 10 bases agree with TRBD2. The sample was memory CD4+ T cells sorted from blood. Subset specified: CD45RA-negative fraction. The CDR3: CASSLGTSGTDTQYF. DNA for the CDR3: TGCGCCAGCAGCCTCGGGACTAGCGGCACAGATACGCAGTATTTT.